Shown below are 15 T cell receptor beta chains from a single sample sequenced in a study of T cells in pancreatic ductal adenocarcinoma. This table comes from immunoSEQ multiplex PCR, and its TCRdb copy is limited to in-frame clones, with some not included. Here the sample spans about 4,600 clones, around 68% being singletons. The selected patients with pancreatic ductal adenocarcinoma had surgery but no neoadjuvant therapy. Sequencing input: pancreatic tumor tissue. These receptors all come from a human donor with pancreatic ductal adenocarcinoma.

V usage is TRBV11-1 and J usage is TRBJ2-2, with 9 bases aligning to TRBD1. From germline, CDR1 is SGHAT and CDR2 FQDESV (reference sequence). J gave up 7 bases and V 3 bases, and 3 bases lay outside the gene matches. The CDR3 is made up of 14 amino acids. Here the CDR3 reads CASSFDRGSGELFF. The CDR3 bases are TGTGCCAGCAGCTTCGACAGGGGGAGCGGGGAGCTGTTTTTT.

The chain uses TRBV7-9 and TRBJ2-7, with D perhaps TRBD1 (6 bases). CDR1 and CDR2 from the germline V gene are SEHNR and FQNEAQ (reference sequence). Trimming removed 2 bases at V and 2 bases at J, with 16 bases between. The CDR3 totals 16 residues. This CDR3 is CASSLPNGHRAYEQYF. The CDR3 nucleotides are TGTGCCAGCAGCTTACCAAATGGGCACAGGGCCTACGAGCAGTACTTC.

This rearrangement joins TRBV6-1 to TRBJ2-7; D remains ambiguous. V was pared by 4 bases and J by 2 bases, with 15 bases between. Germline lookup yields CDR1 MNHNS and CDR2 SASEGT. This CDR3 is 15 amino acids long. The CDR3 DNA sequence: TGTGCCAGCAGTGGGGCAGTTAGTTCCCCCTACGAGCAGTACTTC. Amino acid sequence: CASSGAVSSPYEQYF.

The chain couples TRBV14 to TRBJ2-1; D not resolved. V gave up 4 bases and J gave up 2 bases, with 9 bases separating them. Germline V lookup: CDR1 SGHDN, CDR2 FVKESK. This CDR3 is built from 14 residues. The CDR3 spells CASSRERTYNEQFF. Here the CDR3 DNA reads TGTGCCAGCAGCCGAGAACGAACCTACAATGAGCAGTTCTTC.

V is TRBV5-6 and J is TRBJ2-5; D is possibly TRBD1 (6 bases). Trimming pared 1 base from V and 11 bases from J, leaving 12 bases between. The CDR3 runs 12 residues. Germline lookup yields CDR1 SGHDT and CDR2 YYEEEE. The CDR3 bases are TGTGCCAGCAGCTTGCCTACTGGACAGCAGTACTTC. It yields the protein CASSLPTGQQYF.

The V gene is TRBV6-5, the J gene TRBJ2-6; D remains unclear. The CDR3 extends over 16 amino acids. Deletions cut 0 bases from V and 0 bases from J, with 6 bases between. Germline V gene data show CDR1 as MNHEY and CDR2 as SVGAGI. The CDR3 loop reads CASSYSWVSGANVLTF. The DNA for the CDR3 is TGTGCCAGCAGTTACTCGTGGGTCTCTGGGGCCAACGTCCTGACTTTC.

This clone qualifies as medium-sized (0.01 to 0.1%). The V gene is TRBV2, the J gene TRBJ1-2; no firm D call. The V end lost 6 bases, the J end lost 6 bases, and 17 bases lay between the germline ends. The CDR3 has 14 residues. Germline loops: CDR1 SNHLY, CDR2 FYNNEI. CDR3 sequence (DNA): TGTGCCAGCAGCCAAACGCGGGTAGCCGATGGCTACACCTTC. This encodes CASSQTRVADGYTF.

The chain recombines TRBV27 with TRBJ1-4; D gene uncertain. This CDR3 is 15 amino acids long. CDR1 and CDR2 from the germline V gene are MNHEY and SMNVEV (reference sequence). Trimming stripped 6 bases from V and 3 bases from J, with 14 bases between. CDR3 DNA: TGTGCCAGCAGCCGGACCCGGGCGGCTAATGAAAAACTGTTTTTT. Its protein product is CASSRTRAANEKLFF.

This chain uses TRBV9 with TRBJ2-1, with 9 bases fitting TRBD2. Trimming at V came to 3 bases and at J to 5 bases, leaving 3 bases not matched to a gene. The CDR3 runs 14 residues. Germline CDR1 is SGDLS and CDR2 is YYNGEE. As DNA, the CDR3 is TGTGCCAGCAGCGAAGCGGGAGGACACAATGAGCAGTTCTTC. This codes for CASSEAGGHNEQFF.

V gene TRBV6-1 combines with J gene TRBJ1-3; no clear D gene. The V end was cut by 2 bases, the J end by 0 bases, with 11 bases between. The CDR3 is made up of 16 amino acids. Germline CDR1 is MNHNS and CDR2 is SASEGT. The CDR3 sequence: CASSEWARSSGNTIYF. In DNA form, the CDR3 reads TGTGCCAGCAGTGAATGGGCTAGAAGCTCTGGAAACACCATATATTTT.

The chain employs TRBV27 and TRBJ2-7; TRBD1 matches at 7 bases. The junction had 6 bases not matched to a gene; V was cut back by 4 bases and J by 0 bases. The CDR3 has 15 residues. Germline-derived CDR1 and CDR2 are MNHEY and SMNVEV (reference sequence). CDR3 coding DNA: TGTGCCAGCAGTTGGTTCGGACAGGACTCCTACGAGCAGTACTTC. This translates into CASSWFGQDSYEQYF.

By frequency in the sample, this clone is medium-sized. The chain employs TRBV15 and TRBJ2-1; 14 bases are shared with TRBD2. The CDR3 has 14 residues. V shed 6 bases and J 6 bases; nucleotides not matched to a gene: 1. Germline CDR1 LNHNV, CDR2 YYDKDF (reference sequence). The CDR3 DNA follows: TGTGCCACCAGAGGACTAGCGGGGGGCAATGAGCAGTTCTTC. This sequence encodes CATRGLAGGNEQFF. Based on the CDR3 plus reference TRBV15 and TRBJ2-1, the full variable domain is DAMVIQNPRYQVTQFGKPVTLSCSQTLNHNVMYWYQQKSSQAPKLLFHYYDKDFNNEADTPDNFQSRRPNTSFCFLDIRSPGLGDTAMYLCATRGLAGGNEQFFGPGTRLTVL.

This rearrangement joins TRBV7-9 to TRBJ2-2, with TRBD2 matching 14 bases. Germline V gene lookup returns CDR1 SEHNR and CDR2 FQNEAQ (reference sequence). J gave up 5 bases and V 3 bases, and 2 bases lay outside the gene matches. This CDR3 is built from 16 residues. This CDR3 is CASSFGLAGGTGELFF. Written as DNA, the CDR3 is TGTGCCAGCAGCTTCGGACTAGCGGGAGGTACCGGGGAGCTGTTTTTT.

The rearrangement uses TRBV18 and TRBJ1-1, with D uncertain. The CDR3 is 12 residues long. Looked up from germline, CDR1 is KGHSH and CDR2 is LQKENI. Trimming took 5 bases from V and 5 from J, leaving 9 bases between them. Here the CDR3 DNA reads TGTGCCAGCTCAGATACCCGGACTGAAGCTTTCTTT. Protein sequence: CASSDTRTEAFF.

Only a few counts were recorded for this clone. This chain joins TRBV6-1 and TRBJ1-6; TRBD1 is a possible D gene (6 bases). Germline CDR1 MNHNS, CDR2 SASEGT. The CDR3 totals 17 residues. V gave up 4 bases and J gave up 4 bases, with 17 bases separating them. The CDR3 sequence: CASSGPRGGLYNSPLHF. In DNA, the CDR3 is TGTGCCAGCAGTGGGCCGAGGGGGGGGCTATATAATTCACCCCTCCACTTT.